Listed here are 12 T cell receptor beta chains from one sample, sequenced in a study of T cell changes during pregnancy in multiple sclerosis. Assay: immunoSEQ multiplex PCR; the TCRdb copy retains only in-frame clones and omits some. Counted here are 75,000 to 90,000 clones, roughly 92% occurring once; the ten biggest clones make up around 0.22%. This specimen consisted of CD4+ T cells from peripheral blood mononuclear cells, obtained before pregnancy. The receptors were sampled from a female donor with multiple sclerosis, enrolled in a pregnancy study.

CDR3 nucleotides: TGTGCCTGGAGTTTGGGATTTGGGGAGGGCTACACCTTC. Translating it yields CAWSLGFGEGYTF. The V and J genes are TRBV30 and TRBJ1-2; no clear D. Trimming removed 2 bases at V and 8 bases at J, with 15 bases between. Germline CDR1 is GTSNPN and CDR2 is SVGIG (reference sequence). The CDR3 is made up of 13 amino acids.

This clone was observed a handful of times. The CDR3 coding sequence is TGTGCCAGTAGTTCGACAGGACAAACTGAAGCTTTCTTT. As protein: CASSSTGQTEAFF. The gene calls are TRBV19 and TRBJ1-1; D perhaps matches TRBD1 (6 bases). The CDR3 length is 13 residues. Germline CDR1 is LNHDA and CDR2 is SQIVND (reference sequence). V shed 5 bases and J shed 5 bases, with 12 bases lying between them.

The chain is built from TRBV5-6 and TRBJ2-4, with 7 bases identical to TRBD1. The CDR3 has 17 residues. Looked up from germline, CDR1 is SGHDT and CDR2 is YYEEEE. The V and J ends lost 0 bases and 1 base, in that order; junction bases with no gene match: 7. The CDR3: CASSLVGGRGAKNIQYF. CDR3 coding DNA: TGTGCCAGCAGCTTGGTAGGGGGCAGGGGGGCCAAAAACATTCAGTACTTC.

The gene calls are TRBV28 and TRBJ1-5; 7 bases fit TRBD1. CDR3 size: 15 residues. In germline, CDR1 is MDHEN, CDR2 SYDVKM. J gave up 4 bases and V 2 bases, and 5 bases lay outside the gene matches. CDR3 sequence reads: CASSLSTGVNQPQHF. CDR3 nucleotides: TGTGCCAGCAGTTTAAGTACAGGGGTAAATCAGCCCCAGCATTTT.

CDR3 loop: CASSLGTGIGWELFF. The CDR3 bases are TGTGCCAGCAGTTTGGGGACAGGGATAGGCTGGGAGCTGTTTTTT. This chain links TRBV27 with TRBJ2-2; TRBD1 aligns across 9 bases. Germline assignment: CDR1 MNHEY and CDR2 SMNVEV (reference sequence). V dropped 3 bases and J dropped 9; count of bases not matched to a gene: 8. CDR3 length: 15 amino acids.

This rearrangement joins TRBV19 to TRBJ2-3; TRBD1 matches 8 bases. The V and J ends lost 3 bases and 6 bases, in that order; junction bases with no gene match: 8. Germline V gene sequence: CDR1 LNHDA, CDR2 SQIVND (reference sequence). This CDR3 contains 15 residues. Here the CDR3 reads CASSISTGVVDTQYF. In DNA form, the CDR3 reads TGTGCCAGTAGTATCTCGACAGGGGTTGTCGATACGCAGTATTTT.

This chain links TRBV19 with TRBJ1-2; the match to TRBD1 covers 9 bases. The CDR3 spans 15 residues. Germline CDR1 and CDR2: LNHDA and SQIVND (reference sequence). V lost 4 bases and J lost 4; bases outside the gene matches: 7. The DNA for the CDR3 is TGTGCCAGTAGTACTACGTGGACAGGGGCCTATGGCTACACCTTC. This gives the protein CASSTTWTGAYGYTF.

The rearrangement links TRBV5-1 to TRBJ2-1, with 9 positions matching TRBD2. The CDR3 covers 16 residues. CDR1 is SGHRS and CDR2 is YFSETQ in the germline V gene. The J segment lost 4 bases and the V segment lost 3 bases, leaving 8 bases of the junction unmatched. As DNA, the CDR3 is TGCGCCAGCAGCTGGGGACTAGCTGGGACATACAATGAGCAGTTCTTC. Residues: CASSWGLAGTYNEQFF.

The genes are TRBV6-5 and TRBJ2-7; TRBD2 aligns across 7 bases. In germline, CDR1 is MNHEY, CDR2 SVGAGI. There are 15 residues in the CDR3. V shed 8 bases, J shed 0 bases, and the junction held 10 bases outside the gene matches. The CDR3 region has the DNA TGTGCCAGCCAAGTCGGCGGGAGCTACTCCTACGAGCAGTACTTC. Translated: CASQVGGSYSYEQYF.

The chain carries TRBV7-9 and TRBJ1-6; 9 nucleotides align to TRBD1. This CDR3 has 15 residues. Germline V gene sequence: CDR1 SEHNR, CDR2 FQNEAQ (reference sequence). With 5 bases clipped from V and 10 bases from J, the junction kept 9 bases outside the gene matches. CDR3 nucleotide sequence: TGTGCCAGCAGCACCCGGGACAGGGATGAGTCACCCCTCCACTTT. Translation gives CASSTRDRDESPLHF.

The chain employs TRBV21-1 and TRBJ1-2; the table's D gene call, TRBD1, was not cross checked with the DNA. TRBV21-1 is listed as a pseudogene. The CDR3 totals 14 residues. CDR3 bases: TGTGCCAGCAGCAAAGGGCTACAGGTCGATGGCTACACCTTC. Protein product: CASSKGLQVDGYTF.

V and J are TRBV30 and TRBJ1-1, with 7 bases identical to TRBD1. Unmatched junction bases numbered 7, after V lost 3 bases and J lost 12 bases. There are 11 residues in the CDR3. From germline, CDR1 is GTSNPN and CDR2 SVGIG (reference sequence). The CDR3: CAWSPGQSTFF. CDR3 coding DNA: TGTGCCTGGAGCCCGGGACAGTCGACTTTCTTT. The whole variable domain, remainder taken from reference TRBV30 and TRBJ1-1, is SQTIHQWPATLVQPVGSPLSLECTVEGTSNPNLYWYRQAAGRGLQLLFYSVGIGQISSEVPQNLSASRPQDRQFILSSKKLLLSDSGFYLCAWSPGQSTFFGQGTRLTVV.